This T cell receptor beta chain was captured by sequencing in a study of T cells in Graves' hyperthyroidism and ophthalmopathy. The CDR3 covers 13 residues. Trimming cost V 7 bases and J 7 bases, with 16 bases left between them. The germline V gene encodes CDR1 LNHDA and CDR2 SQIVND (reference sequence). This clonotype was observed a few times. It was considered stable Graves' hyperthyroidism when ophthalmopathy did not progress within 18 months. RNA transcripts provided the source from which TCR beta CDR3 regions were amplified. In the first-round RT-PCR of the TCR CDR3, the HTBI primer set was used. MiXCR was run by TCRdb on the multiplex PCR reads, yielding one entry per CDR3 protein. The table has about 350,000 distinct CDR3 sequences, around 14% seen once; the top ten hold approximately 25%.

This rearrangement joins TRBV19 to TRBJ1-2; D is ambiguous. Sequenced material: blood. The origin of this receptor is a woman between 25 and 40 years old with Graves' hyperthyroidism. The CDR3 spells CASIGGRSLGYTF. The CDR3, as DNA: TGTGCCAGTATCGGAGGACGGAGCCTTGGCTACACCTTC. Full variable domain (missing parts from reference TRBV19 and TRBJ1-2): DGGITQSPKYLFRKEGQNVTLSCEQNLNHDAMYWYRQDPGQGLRLIYYSQIVNDFQKGDIAEGYSVSREKKESFPLTVTSAQKNPTAFYLCASIGGRSLGYTFGSGTRLTVV.